This T cell receptor beta chain was sequenced in a study of vaccination and CD4 T cells after COVID-19. Study-wide context: A positive SARS-CoV-2 nasal swab PCR result was recorded for each convalescent patient; about ten were mild and one severe. According to the study, participants were given two doses of BNT162b2 or mRNA-1273 vaccine. Whole-study findings and limits: Reactive clone data from convalescent patients indicated a median of about 86% appearing only post-vaccination.

TCRdb fed the PCR reads into MiXCR, producing one record per CDR3 protein. The sample yields some 25,000 distinct CDR3 sequences, 51% seen once. Between the trimmed V and J ends, which lost 5 bases and 6 bases, there was a span of 13 bases. This CDR3 contains 14 residues. From germline, CDR1 is SGHTA and CDR2 FQGNSA. As concerns this clonotype: Its matching antigen is unknown.

This TCR was recovered from a human donor who had recovered from COVID-19. This sequence joins TRBV7-2 and TRBJ2-2, with D possibly TRBD2 on 5 matching bases. Sample: CD4+ T cells from blood, taken before SARS-CoV-2 vaccination. CDR3 bases: TGTGCCAGCAGCGAGGACTCGGGTCCCGGGGAGCTGTTTTTT. Its translation is CASSEDSGPGELFF.